Sequencing of this TCR beta chain was carried out in a study of blood T cells in healthy people across ages. This clonotype was observed many times. The CDR3 length is 17 residues. V lost 1 base, J lost 8 bases, and 11 bases stayed unmatched. Germline CDR1 and CDR2: MGHRA and YSYEKL. A second PCR, run for roughly 6 to 11 cycles, used a sample-barcoded 5' primer plus a J-beta primer mix. A single record per CDR3 protein comes from TCRdb applying MiXCR to the 5' RACE reads. The sample lists roughly 1,500,000 distinct CDR3 sequences, about 35% occurring once. The receptor was isolated from a woman aged 25 to 45 in good health. The chain carries TRBV4-1 and TRBJ1-4; 9 nucleotides agree with TRBD1. Sequenced material: blood. Here the CDR3 reads CASSQALDRGRREKLFF. The CDR3 nucleotides are TGCGCCAGCAGCCAAGCGTTGGACAGGGGTAGGAGGGAAAAACTGTTTTTT.